Below, 2 T cell receptor beta chains from the same sample are listed, as sequenced in a study of Graves' ophthalmopathy and Graves' hyperthyroidism. Amplification targeted the TCR beta CDR3 regions, with RNA transcripts as the source material. The first-round RT-PCR employed HTBI primers together with the Qiagen OneStep RT-PCR kit. A multiplex PCR was then performed as the second round. TCRdb used MiXCR to reprocess the multiplex PCR reads, holding one entry per CDR3 protein. This table has 150,000 to 200,000 distinct CDR3 sequences, roughly 36% appearing once. The sequenced material came from peripheral blood. These receptors were obtained from a man younger than 45 with Graves' ophthalmopathy.

V and J are TRBV11-2 and TRBJ1-2; D may be TRBD1 (5 bases). The V gene's germline CDR1 is SGHAT and CDR2 FQNNGV. This CDR3 comprises 17 residues. V dropped 5 bases and J dropped 4 bases, with 23 bases sitting between them. CDR3 loop: CASSGPGGLAAGYGYTF. The CDR3 DNA is TGTGCCAGCAGCGGTCCGGGGGGACTTGCCGCGGGCTATGGCTACACCTTC.

In its sample, this clonotype was seen many times. This chain's CDR3 is CASMVGTEAFF. The CDR3 DNA is TGTGCCTCTATGGTGGGCACTGAAGCTTTCTTT. This sequence joins TRBV6-2 or TRBV6-3 and TRBJ1-1, with D hard to call. The ends were cut back, 11 bases at V and 4 bases at J, with 11 bases in the middle. The CDR3 contains 11 residues. Germline V CDR1 and CDR2: MNHEY, SVGEGT.